This is a list of T cell receptor beta chains from one sample in a study of T cells after yellow fever vaccination. TCRdb re-analysed the 5' RACE reads in MiXCR, keeping a single row per CDR3 protein. The repertoire includes 450,000 to 650,000 distinct CDR3 sequences, approximately 12% of them detected once, and about an eighth sits in the top ten. The sample consisted of PBMCs, taken on the day of the yellow fever booster vaccination. The receptors come from a man aged 25-45 years who received the YFV17D yellow fever vaccine. Both conserved end residues are part of each CDR3. A D gene is named only where the DNA matches it firmly. Part of the rows lack a size; the others show once, few, many or a class for expanded clones.

V gene	J gene	clone size	D gene	CDR3 DNA	CDR3 protein
TRBV15	TRBJ2-7	few	.	TGTGCCACCAGCAGCCCTGCGGCGTACGAGCAGTACTTC	CATSSPAAYEQYF
TRBV20-1	TRBJ1-6	.	.	TGCAGTGCTAGAGACATAAATGAGCCCCCCCTATATTCACCCCTCCACTTT	CSARDINEPPLYSPLHF
TRBV20-1	TRBJ2-7	.	.	TGCAGTGTAGGGGAAGTCTACGAGCAGTACTTC	CSVGEVYEQYF
TRBV12-3/TRBV12-4	TRBJ1-1	.	TRBD1	TGTGCCAGCAGTTTTTACAGGGGCGCTGAAGCTTTCTTT	CASSFYRGAEAFF
TRBV30	TRBJ2-7	few	TRBD2	TGTGCCTGGAGTGTTGAACTAGCGGGAGCCTACGAGCAGTACTTC	CAWSVELAGAYEQYF
TRBV2	TRBJ2-5	few	TRBD1	TGTGCCAGCATCACCCTCGGGACAGGGTTCTCGGAGACCCAGTACTTC	CASITLGTGFSETQYF
TRBV12-3/TRBV12-4	TRBJ2-5	.	.	TGTGCCAGCAGTTTAAGTGAGCGGGCTCGAGGGACCCAGTACTTC	CASSLSERARGTQYF
TRBV5-1	TRBJ1-6	.	.	TGCGCCAGCAGCCCCGGGACGGACATTAATTCACCCCTCCACTTT	CASSPGTDINSPLHF
TRBV7-9	TRBJ2-5	.	.	TGTGCCAGCAGCAAGATACAAGAGACCCAGTACTTC	CASSKIQETQYF
TRBV20-1	TRBJ2-3	few	TRBD1	TGCAGTGCGCGGACAGGGGTTTTGGCAGATACGCAGTATTTT	CSARTGVLADTQYF
TRBV5-1	TRBJ2-3	.	.	TGCGCCAGCAGCCTACAGGGTTTCCACTCCACTAGCACAGATACGCAGTATTTT	CASSLQGFHSTSTDTQYF
TRBV5-5	TRBJ2-3	.	TRBD2	TGTGCCAGCAGCCGTGGGGCGACTAGCGGGAGCACAGATACGCAGTATTTT	CASSRGATSGSTDTQYF
TRBV9	TRBJ2-1	few	TRBD2	TGTGCCAGCAGCGTAGAAGCGGGAGGGCCGCGTGAGCAGTTCTTC	CASSVEAGGPREQFF
TRBV20-1	TRBJ2-1	few	.	TGCAGTGCTTCCGCACCCTCAAACAAGGGCTACAATGAGCAGTTCTTC	CSASAPSNKGYNEQFF
TRBV3-1	TRBJ2-5	.	.	TGTGCCAGCAGCCTCCGACGGCGTCAGACCCAGTACTTC	CASSLRRRQTQYF
TRBV27	TRBJ2-1	.	.	TGTGCCAGCAGTAGCCCGAGGTTGGGGCTAGCGCGGTACAATGAGCAGTTCTTC	CASSSPRLGLARYNEQFF
TRBV4-2	TRBJ1-5	.	.	TGTGCCATGAGCCAGGGGCTTTTCTGCAATCAGCCCCAGCATTTT	CAMSQGLFCNQPQHF
TRBV14	TRBJ2-5	few	TRBD1	TGTGCCAGCAGTATGGCGACAGGGGTAGGAGAGACCCAGTACTTC	CASSMATGVGETQYF
TRBV6-4	TRBJ2-1	.	.	TGTGCCAGCAGTGACTGGGCCAACAATGAGCAGTTCTTC	CASSDWANNEQFF
TRBV7-9	TRBJ2-5	.	.	TGTGCCAGCAGCCGAGACCTCTGGAGGCAGTACTTC	CASSRDLWRQYF
TRBV7-9	TRBJ2-3	.	.	TGTGCCAGCAGCTTATACTGGACACCCAGCACAGATACGCAGTATTTT	CASSLYWTPSTDTQYF
TRBV28	TRBJ2-3	few	.	TGTGCCAGCAGCCGACCCAGCCGATACACAGATACGCAGTATTTT	CASSRPSRYTDTQYF
TRBV5-5	TRBJ2-1	few	TRBD2	TGTGCCAGCTCGGGAGGGGGGCCGGTGGTGGTTTTGTTCTTC	CASSGGGPVVVLFF
TRBV5-1	TRBJ2-5	many	.	TGCGCCAGCAGCGCAGGCCAAGAGACCCAGTACTTC	CASSAGQETQYF
TRBV6-1	TRBJ2-7	.	TRBD2	TGTGCCAGCAGCCCCAGCAACGGACTAGCGGGCTCCTACGAGCAGTACTTC	CASSPSNGLAGSYEQYF
TRBV6-2/TRBV6-3	TRBJ2-7	.	.	TGTGCCAGCAGTTACTCCCGAGCCTACGAGCAGTACTTC	CASSYSRAYEQYF
TRBV5-4	TRBJ2-3	few	TRBD2	TGTGCCAGCCGGCCGTTAGCGGGAGGAGCAGATACGCAGTATTTT	CASRPLAGGADTQYF
TRBV29-1	TRBJ2-1	few	TRBD2	TGCAGCGTTGAAGCGGGGGGATACAATGAGCAGTTCTTC	CSVEAGGYNEQFF
TRBV27	TRBJ2-1	few	.	TGTGCCAGCAGCTACACCTGGGGCGACAATGAGCAGTTCTTC	CASSYTWGDNEQFF
TRBV4-3	TRBJ2-2	.	TRBD1	TGCGCCAGCAGCCGGAGGGCGGGGACAGGGACCGGGGAGCTGTTTTTT	CASSRRAGTGTGELFF
TRBV7-2	TRBJ2-3	many	.	TGTGCCAGCAGCTTACGCCTCGATACAGATACGCAGTATTTT	CASSLRLDTDTQYF
TRBV5-1	TRBJ2-5	few	.	TGCGCCAGCAGCTTGGGATATGAAGAGACCCAGTACTTC	CASSLGYEETQYF
TRBV20-1	TRBJ1-4	few	.	TGCAGTGCTCCTGGGGGACTTAATGAAAAACTGTTTTTT	CSAPGGLNEKLFF
TRBV27	TRBJ2-1	.	TRBD2	TGTGCCAGCGGGAAAATAGCGGGCAGCTACAATGAGCAGTTCTTC	CASGKIAGSYNEQFF
TRBV7-2	TRBJ1-5	many	TRBD1	TGTGCCAGCAGCTTTGCCGGGACAGCGACATATAGCAATCAGCCCCAGCATTTT	CASSFAGTATYSNQPQHF
TRBV20-1	TRBJ2-3	few	TRBD2	TGCAGTGCTAGACCACCACCGGGGACTAGCGGGAGCACAGATACGCAGTATTTT	CSARPPPGTSGSTDTQYF
TRBV12-5	TRBJ2-6	.	.	TGTGCTAGTGGTTTGGGGGCCTCTGGGGCCAACGTCCTGACTTTC	CASGLGASGANVLTF
TRBV20-1	TRBJ2-7	.	TRBD1	TGCAGTGCTAGAAACGGACAGGTGGACGAGCAGTACTTC	CSARNGQVDEQYF
TRBV27	TRBJ1-1	.	.	TGTGCCAGCAGAGGGAGACATCACACTGAAGCTTTCTTT	CASRGRHHTEAFF
TRBV20-1	TRBJ2-7	few	.	TGCAGTGCTAGAGGTATCAGCACCTACGAGCAGTACTTC	CSARGISTYEQYF